Below, 5 T cell receptor beta chains from the same sample are listed, as sequenced in a study of T cell responses to AZD1222 COVID-19 vaccine. TCRdb's table, derived via immunoSEQ multiplex PCR, lists solely in-frame clones and lacks some. This sample has about 67,000 clones; approximately 80% occur once, and the top ten carry about 20%. The input for sequencing was peripheral blood, taken on day 0 of AZD1222 vaccination. The receptors were gathered from an adult in good health.

This clone was seen more than once but under ten times. The chain has TRBV7-9 and TRBJ1-5, with D maybe TRBD1 (6 bases). Germline CDR1 is SEHNR and CDR2 is FQNEAQ (reference sequence). The CDR3 has 14 residues. V was trimmed by 6 bases and J by 0 bases, leaving 9 bases between them. CDR3 nucleotide sequence: TGTGCCAGCAGTCGGGACATTAGCAATCAGCCCCAGCATTTT. Translated, it gives CASSRDISNQPQHF.

CDR3 DNA: TGCGCCAGCAGCCAAGGGATGGAAGGAGAGACCCAGTACTTC. Translating it yields CASSQGMEGETQYF. The chain uses TRBV4-3 and TRBJ2-5; D is ambiguous. CDR1 is LGHNA, CDR2 YSLEER, per germline. The V gene lost 1 base and the J gene lost 4 bases, with 10 bases spanning the gap. This CDR3 comprises 14 residues.

The chain uses TRBV24-1 and TRBJ2-2; the match to TRBD2 covers 10 bases. V shed 5 bases, J shed 5 bases, and the junction held 7 bases outside the gene matches. The CDR3 totals 16 residues. Germline CDR1 and CDR2: KGHDR and SFDVKD. This chain's CDR3 is CATSVRGLASTGELFF. The CDR3 region has the DNA TGTGCCACCAGTGTCCGGGGACTAGCGTCTACCGGGGAGCTGTTTTTT.

This clone was observed a few times. J is TRBJ2-1 and V is TRBV11-3; TRBD1 matches at 7 bases. The CDR3 extends over 15 amino acids. The germline V gene has CDR1 SGHNT and CDR2 YENEEA. V gave up 4 bases and J gave up 3 bases; unmatched junction bases: 6. The CDR3 here is CASSSVPGGYNEQFF. The DNA for the CDR3 is TGTGCCAGCAGCTCGGTACCAGGGGGCTACAATGAGCAGTTCTTC.

The rearrangement links TRBV6-5 to TRBJ1-2; TRBD1 matches 9 bases. The trim removed 2 bases at V and 4 bases at J, leaving 5 bases unmatched. Per germline, CDR1 MNHEY and CDR2 SVGAGI. CDR3 length: 15 residues. The CDR3 sequence is CASSYRGQGTYGYTF. CDR3 bases: TGTGCCAGCAGTTACCGGGGACAGGGTACCTATGGCTACACCTTC.